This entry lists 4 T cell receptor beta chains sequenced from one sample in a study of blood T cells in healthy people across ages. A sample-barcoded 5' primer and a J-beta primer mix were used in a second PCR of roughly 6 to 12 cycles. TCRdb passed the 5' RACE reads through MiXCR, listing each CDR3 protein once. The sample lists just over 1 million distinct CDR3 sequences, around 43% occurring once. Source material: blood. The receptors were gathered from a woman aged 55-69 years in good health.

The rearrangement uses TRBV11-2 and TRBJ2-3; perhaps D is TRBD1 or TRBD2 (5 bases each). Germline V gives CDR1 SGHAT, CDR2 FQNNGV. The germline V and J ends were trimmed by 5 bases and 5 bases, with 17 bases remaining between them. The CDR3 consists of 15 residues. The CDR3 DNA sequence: TGTGCCAGCAGCCTGAATTTCGGGGCGGGAGATACGCAGTATTTT. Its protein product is CASSLNFGAGDTQYF. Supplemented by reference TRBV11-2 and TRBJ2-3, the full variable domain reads EAGVAQSPRYKIIEKRQSVAFWCNPISGHATLYWYQQILGQGPKLLIQFQNNGVVDDSQLPKDRFSAERLKGVDSTLKIQPAKLEDSAVYLCASSLNFGAGDTQYFGPGTRLTVL.

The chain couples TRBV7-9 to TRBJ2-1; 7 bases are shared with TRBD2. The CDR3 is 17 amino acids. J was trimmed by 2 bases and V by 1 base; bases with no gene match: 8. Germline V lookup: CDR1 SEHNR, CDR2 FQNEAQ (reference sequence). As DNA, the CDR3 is TGTGCCAGCAGCTTAGAGCCTAGGAGCGGGACCTACAATGAGCAGTTCTTC. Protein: CASSLEPRSGTYNEQFF.

This CDR3 reads CASSKNETDPNQPQHF. The CDR3 DNA follows: TGTGCCAGCAGCAAAAACGAGACGGACCCAAATCAGCCCCAGCATTTT. The rearrangement links TRBV21-1 to TRBJ1-5. TRBV21-1 corresponds to a pseudogene. The CDR3 totals 16 residues.

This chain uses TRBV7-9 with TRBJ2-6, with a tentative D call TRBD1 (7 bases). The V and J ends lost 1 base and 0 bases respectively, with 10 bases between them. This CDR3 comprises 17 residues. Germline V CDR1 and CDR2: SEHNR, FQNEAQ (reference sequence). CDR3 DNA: TGTGCCAGCAGCTTAGGCAGGGGGGTCTCTGGGGCCAACGTCCTGACTTTC. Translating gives CASSLGRGVSGANVLTF.